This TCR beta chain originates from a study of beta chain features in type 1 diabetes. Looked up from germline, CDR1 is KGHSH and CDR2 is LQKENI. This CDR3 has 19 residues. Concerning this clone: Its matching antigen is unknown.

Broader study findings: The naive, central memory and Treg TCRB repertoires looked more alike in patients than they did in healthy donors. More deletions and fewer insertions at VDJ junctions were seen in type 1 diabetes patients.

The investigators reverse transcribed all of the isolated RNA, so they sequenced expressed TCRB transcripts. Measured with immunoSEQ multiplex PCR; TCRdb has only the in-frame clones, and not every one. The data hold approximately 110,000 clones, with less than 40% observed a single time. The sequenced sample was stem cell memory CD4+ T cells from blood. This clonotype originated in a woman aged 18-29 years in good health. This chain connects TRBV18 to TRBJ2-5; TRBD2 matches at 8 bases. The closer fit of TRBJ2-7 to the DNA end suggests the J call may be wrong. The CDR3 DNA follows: TGTGCCAGCTCACCGAACAGATCCAACCTAGCGGGTTCTTCCTACGAGCAGTACTTC. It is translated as CASSPNRSNLAGSSYEQYF.